The present TCR beta chain was sequenced within a study of T cells in Graves' hyperthyroidism and ophthalmopathy. About the study: Peripheral blood was taken when the disease was first diagnosed, before any treatment began.

This clonotype was found once. Its target is not known. Germline loops: CDR1 MNHEY, CDR2 SVGEGT. The CDR3 is made up of 15 amino acids. V shed 5 bases and J 2 bases; nucleotides not matched to a gene: 5. Study-level results: A model using 13 V-J features told ophthalmopathy apart from stable hyperthyroidism.

Amplified TCR beta CDR3 regions derived from RNA transcripts. HTBI primers were used for first-round RT-PCR of the TCR CDR3. A single record per CDR3 protein comes from TCRdb applying MiXCR to the multiplex PCR reads. The sample gives 350,000 or so distinct CDR3 sequences, 15% to 20% of which show up once; about a sixth is in the top ten. The study left out patients who had uncontrolled infection, other autoimmune disease, pregnancy or lactation. From under 12 ml of fresh peripheral blood, PBMCs were isolated. J is TRBJ2-7 and V is TRBV6-2 or TRBV6-3, with 11 bases identical to TRBD2. The sequence came from a woman aged 40 to 50 with Graves' ophthalmopathy. Sequenced sample: blood. The CDR3 DNA follows: TGTGCCAGCAGTACGGGACTAGCGGTTCCCTACGAGCAGTACTTC. It is translated as CASSTGLAVPYEQYF.